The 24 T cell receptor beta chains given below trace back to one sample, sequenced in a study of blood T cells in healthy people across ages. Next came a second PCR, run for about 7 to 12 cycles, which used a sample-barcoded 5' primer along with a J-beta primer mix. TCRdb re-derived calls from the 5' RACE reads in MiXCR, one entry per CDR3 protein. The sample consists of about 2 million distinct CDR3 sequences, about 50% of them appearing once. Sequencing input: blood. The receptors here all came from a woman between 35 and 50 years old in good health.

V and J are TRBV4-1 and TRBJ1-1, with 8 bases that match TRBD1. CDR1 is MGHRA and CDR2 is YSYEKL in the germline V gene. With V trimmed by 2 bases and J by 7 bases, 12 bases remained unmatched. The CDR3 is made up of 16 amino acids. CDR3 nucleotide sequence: TGCGCCAGCAGCCAATCCGACAGGGGTTCGGACCGTGAAGCTTTCTTT. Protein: CASSQSDRGSDREAFF.

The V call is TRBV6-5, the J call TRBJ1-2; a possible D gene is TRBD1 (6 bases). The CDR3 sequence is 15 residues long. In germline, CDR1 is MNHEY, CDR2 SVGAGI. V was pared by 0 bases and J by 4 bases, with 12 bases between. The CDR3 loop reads CASSYSPTGTYGYTF. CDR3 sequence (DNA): TGTGCCAGCAGTTACTCCCCGACAGGAACCTATGGCTACACCTTC.

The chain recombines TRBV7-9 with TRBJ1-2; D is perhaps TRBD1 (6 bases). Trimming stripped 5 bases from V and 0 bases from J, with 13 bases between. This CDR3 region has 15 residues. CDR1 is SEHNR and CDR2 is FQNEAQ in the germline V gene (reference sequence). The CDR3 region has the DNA TGTGCCAGCAGCCCCCTTAGGGGGTCTAACTATGGCTACACCTTC. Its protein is CASSPLRGSNYGYTF.

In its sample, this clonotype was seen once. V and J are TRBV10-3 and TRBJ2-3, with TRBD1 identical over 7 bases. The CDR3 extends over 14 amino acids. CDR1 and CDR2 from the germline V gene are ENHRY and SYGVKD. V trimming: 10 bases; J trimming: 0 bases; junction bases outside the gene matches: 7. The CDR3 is CATYRGSSTDTQYF. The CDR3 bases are TGTGCCACTTACAGGGGTTCTAGCACAGATACGCAGTATTTT.

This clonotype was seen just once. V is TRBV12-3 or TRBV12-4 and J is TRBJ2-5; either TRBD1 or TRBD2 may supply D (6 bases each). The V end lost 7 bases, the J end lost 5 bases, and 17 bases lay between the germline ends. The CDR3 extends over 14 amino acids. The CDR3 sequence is CASNRGVADETQYF. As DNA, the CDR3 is TGTGCCAGCAATAGGGGGGTAGCGGACGAGACCCAGTACTTC.

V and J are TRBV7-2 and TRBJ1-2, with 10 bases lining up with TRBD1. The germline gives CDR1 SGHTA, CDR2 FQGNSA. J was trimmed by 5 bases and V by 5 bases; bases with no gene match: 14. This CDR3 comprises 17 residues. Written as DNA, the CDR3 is TGTGCCAGCAGCGGAGGGACAGGGGCCCCCTTGGGGTATGGCTACACCTTC. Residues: CASSGGTGAPLGYGYTF.

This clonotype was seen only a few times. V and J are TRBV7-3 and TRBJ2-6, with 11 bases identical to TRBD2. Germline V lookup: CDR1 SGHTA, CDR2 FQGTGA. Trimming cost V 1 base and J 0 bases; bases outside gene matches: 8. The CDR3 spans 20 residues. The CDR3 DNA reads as TGTGCCAGCAGCTTAAGAAATAGTCTAGCGGGGGGCTCTGGGGCCAACGTCCTGACTTTC. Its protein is CASSLRNSLAGGSGANVLTF.

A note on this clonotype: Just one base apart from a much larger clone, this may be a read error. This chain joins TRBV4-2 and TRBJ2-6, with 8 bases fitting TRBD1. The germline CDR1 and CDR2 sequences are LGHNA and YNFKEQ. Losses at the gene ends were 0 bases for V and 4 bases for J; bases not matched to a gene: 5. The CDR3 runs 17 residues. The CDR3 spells CASSQESDRDGANVLTF. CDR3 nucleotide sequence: TGTGCCAGCAGCCAAGAGTCGGACAGGGACGGGGCCAACGTCCTGACTTTC.

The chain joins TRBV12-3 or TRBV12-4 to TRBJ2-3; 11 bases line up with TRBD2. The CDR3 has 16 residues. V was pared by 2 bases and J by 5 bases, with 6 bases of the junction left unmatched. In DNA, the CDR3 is TGTGCCAGCAGTTTAACCACTAGCGGGGGAAGAGATACGCAGTATTTT. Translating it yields CASSLTTSGGRDTQYF.

CDR3 sequence reads: CASSLLGGGEDTQYF. The CDR3 DNA sequence: TGTGCCAGCAGTTTATTGGGTGGGGGGGAGGATACGCAGTATTTT. V is TRBV27 and J is TRBJ2-3; 7 nucleotides agree with TRBD2. J was trimmed by 6 bases and V by 1 base; bases with no gene match: 7. Germline values: CDR1 MNHEY, CDR2 SMNVEV (reference sequence). This CDR3 has 15 amino acids.

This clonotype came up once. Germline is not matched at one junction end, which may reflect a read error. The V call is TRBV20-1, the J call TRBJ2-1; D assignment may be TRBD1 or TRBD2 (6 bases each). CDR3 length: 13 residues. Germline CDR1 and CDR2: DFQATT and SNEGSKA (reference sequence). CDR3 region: CSTSNRVKREQFF. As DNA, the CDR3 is TGCAGTACTAGCAACAGGGTGAAAAGGGAGCAGTTCTTC.

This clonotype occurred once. This CDR3 reads CASSVGGGASYNEQYF. The CDR3 DNA sequence: TGTGCCAGCAGCGTAGGTGGGGGGGCCTCCTACAATGAGCAGTACTTC. V and J are TRBV9 and TRBJ2-1, with D maybe TRBD2 (7 bases). The J call may be in error: the DNA end matches TRBJ2-7 better. The CDR3 contains 16 residues. Germline CDR1 SGDLS, CDR2 YYNGEE.

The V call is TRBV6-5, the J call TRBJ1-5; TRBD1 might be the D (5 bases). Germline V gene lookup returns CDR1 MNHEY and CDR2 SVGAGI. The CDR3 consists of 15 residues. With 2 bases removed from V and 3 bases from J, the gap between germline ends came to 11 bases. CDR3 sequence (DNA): TGTGCCAGCAGTTACGGGGGACCCCCCAATCAGCCCCAGCATTTT. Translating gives CASSYGGPPNQPQHF.

The CDR3 DNA is TGTGCCACCACGCGGAGGACAGGGTATTTGGAGACCCAGTACTTC. Protein sequence: CATTRRTGYLETQYF. The V call is TRBV7-8, the J call TRBJ2-7; TRBD1 agrees at 8 bases. The DNA end favors TRBJ2-5, so the J call may be wrong. CDR1 SGHVS and CDR2 FQNEAQ come from the germline V gene. The CDR3 covers 15 residues.

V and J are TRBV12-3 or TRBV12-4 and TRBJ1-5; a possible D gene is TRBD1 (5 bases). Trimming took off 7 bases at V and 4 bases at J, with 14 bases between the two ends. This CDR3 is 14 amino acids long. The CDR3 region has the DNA TGTGCCAGCATTGAAGGGGACGGGAATCAGCCCCAGCATTTT. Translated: CASIEGDGNQPQHF.

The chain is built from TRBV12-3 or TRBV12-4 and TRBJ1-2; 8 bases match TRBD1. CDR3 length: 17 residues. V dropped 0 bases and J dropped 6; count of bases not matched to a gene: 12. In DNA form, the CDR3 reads TGTGCCAGCAGTTTAGCGCTACGACAGGGGTTTGGAGATGGCTACACCTTC. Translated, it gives CASSLALRQGFGDGYTF.

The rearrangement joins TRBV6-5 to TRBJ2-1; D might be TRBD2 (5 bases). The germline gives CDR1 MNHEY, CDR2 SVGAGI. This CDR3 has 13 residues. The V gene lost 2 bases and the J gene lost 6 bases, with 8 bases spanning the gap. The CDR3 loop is CASSYRTSNEQFF. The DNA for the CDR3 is TGTGCCAGCAGTTACCGTACTAGCAATGAGCAGTTCTTC.

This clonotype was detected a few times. In DNA, the CDR3 is TGCAGTGCCAGCGGTTACAGGGGGCAACGCAATCAGCCCCAGCATTTT. It is translated as CSASGYRGQRNQPQHF. This sequence joins TRBV20-1 and TRBJ1-5; 9 bases map to TRBD1. The CDR3 consists of 16 residues. The J segment lost 2 bases and the V segment lost 6 bases, leaving 11 bases of the junction unmatched. Looked up from germline, CDR1 is DFQATT and CDR2 is SNEGSKA (reference sequence).

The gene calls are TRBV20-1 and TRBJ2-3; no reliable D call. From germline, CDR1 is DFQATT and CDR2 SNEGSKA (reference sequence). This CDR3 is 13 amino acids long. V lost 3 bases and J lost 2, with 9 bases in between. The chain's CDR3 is CSARVTPTDTQYF. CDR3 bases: TGCAGTGCTAGGGTGACTCCCACAGATACGCAGTATTTT.

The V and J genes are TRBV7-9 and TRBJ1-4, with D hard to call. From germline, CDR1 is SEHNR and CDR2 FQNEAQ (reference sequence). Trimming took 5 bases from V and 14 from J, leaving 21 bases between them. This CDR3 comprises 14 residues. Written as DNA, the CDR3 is TGTGCCAGCAGCCCCAGCCGTCAGGACGCTTGGCTGTTTTTT. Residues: CASSPSRQDAWLFF.

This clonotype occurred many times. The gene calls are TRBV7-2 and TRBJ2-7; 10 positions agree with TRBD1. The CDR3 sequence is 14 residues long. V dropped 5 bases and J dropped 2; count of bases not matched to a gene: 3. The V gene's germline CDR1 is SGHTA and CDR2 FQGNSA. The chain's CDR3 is CASSPDRGAYEQYF. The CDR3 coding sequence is TGTGCCAGCAGCCCGGACAGGGGGGCCTACGAGCAGTACTTC. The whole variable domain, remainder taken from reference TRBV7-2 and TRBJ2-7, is GAGVSQSPSNKVTEKGKDVELRCDPISGHTALYWYRQSLGQGLEFLIYFQGNSAPDKSGLPSDRFSAERTGGSVSTLTIQRTQQEDSAVYLCASSPDRGAYEQYFGPGTRLTVT.

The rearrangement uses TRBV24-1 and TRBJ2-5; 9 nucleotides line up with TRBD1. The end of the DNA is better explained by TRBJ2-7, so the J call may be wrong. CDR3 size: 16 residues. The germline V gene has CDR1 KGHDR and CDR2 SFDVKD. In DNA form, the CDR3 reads TGTGCCACCAGTGATTCACCACAGGGGGCTTCTTACGAGCAGTACTTC. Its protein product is CATSDSPQGASYEQYF.

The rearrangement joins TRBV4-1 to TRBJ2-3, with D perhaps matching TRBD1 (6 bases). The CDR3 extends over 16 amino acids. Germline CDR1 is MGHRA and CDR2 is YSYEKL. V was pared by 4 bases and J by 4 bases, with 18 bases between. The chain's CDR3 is CASSREDSLPSDTQYF. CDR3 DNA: TGCGCCAGCAGCCGAGAGGACAGCTTACCGTCAGATACGCAGTATTTT.

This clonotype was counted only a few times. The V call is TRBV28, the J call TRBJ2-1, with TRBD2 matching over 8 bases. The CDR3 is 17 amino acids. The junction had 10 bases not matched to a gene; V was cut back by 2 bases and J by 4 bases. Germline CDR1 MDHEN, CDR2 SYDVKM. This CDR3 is CASSLEGLAGLYNEQFF. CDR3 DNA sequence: TGTGCCAGCAGTTTAGAAGGGCTAGCGGGCCTTTACAATGAGCAGTTCTTC.